A selection of T cell receptor beta chains follows, all from one sample in a study of patients and donors after allogeneic stem cell transplantation. MiXCR, applied by TCRdb to the RT-PCR reads, yields one record per CDR3 protein. The table has 30,000 to 40,000 distinct CDR3 sequences, 37% seen once. The sequenced material came from blood, either unsorted or a sorted T cell fraction (not recorded which). Source of these receptors: a human donor who was either an allogeneic HSCT recipient or a stem cell or donor lymphocyte infusion donor (not recorded which). It is not recorded whose cells these are; they may come from a transplant donor. Both conserved end residues are part of each CDR3. A D gene is named only where the DNA matches it firmly. Not all rows give a size; the values are once, few, many and, for expanded clones, a class.

length,J,V,size,D,CDR3,DNA
14,TRBJ2-7,TRBV9,few,-,CASSVGTAAYEQYF,TGTGCCAGCAGCGTAGGTACGGCAGCCTACGAGCAGTACTTC
15,TRBJ2-1,TRBV5-1,-,TRBD2,CASSSPGLEGNEQFF,TGCGCCAGCAGCTCACCGGGACTAGAGGGCAATGAGCAGTTCTTC
12,TRBJ2-7,TRBV3-1,few,-,CASSPSVYEQYF,TGTGCCAGCAGCCCCTCAGTCTACGAGCAGTACTTC
14,TRBJ1-1,TRBV20-1,many,-,CSARESGGNTEAFF,TGCAGTGCTAGAGAGTCCGGAGGGAACACTGAAGCTTTCTTT
13,TRBJ2-1,TRBV12-3/TRBV12-4,-,-,CASRASSYNEQFF,TGTGCCAGCCGGGCCAGTTCCTACAATGAGCAGTTCTTC
13,TRBJ1-2,TRBV6-4,-,-,CASSPSQGYGYTF,TGTGCCAGCAGTCCCTCCCAGGGCTATGGCTACACCTTC
12,TRBJ2-2,TRBV20-1,few,-,CSARVERGELFF,TGCAGTGCTAGAGTCGAGAGAGGGGAGCTGTTTTTT
13,TRBJ1-2,TRBV9,few,-,CASSGDGGHGYTF,TGTGCCAGCAGCGGAGACGGGGGGCATGGCTACACCTTC
17,TRBJ1-2,TRBV12-3/TRBV12-4,-,TRBD1,CASSPARQGFSYWSYTF,TGTGCCAGCAGTCCCGCCCGACAGGGGTTCTCCTACTGGAGCTACACCTTC
10,TRBJ1-1,TRBV29-1,-,-,CSGRRVEAFF,TGCAGCGGTCGACGAGTTGAAGCTTTCTTT
14,TRBJ1-5,TRBV4-1,few,-,CASSQDSRNQPQHF,TGCGCCAGCAGCCAAGATTCCAGGAATCAGCCCCAGCATTTT
14,TRBJ1-6,TRBV12-3/TRBV12-4,few,-,CASSLMANNSPLHF,TGTGCCAGCAGTTTAATGGCAAATAATTCACCCCTCCACTTT
19,TRBJ2-1,TRBV24-1,-,TRBD2,CATSEAGLAGAGGYNEQFF,TGTGCCACCAGTGAGGCGGGACTAGCGGGAGCGGGGGGCTACAATGAGCAGTTCTTC
15,TRBJ1-5,TRBV7-2,few,-,CASRRGPNSNQPQHF,TGTGCCAGCAGACGAGGACCCAATAGCAATCAGCCCCAGCATTTT
13,TRBJ2-3,TRBV25-1,-,TRBD1,CASRTGATDTQYF,TGTGCCAGCAGGACAGGGGCCACAGATACGCAGTATTTT
14,TRBJ1-5,TRBV12-3/TRBV12-4,-,TRBD1,CASSSGQSNQPQHF,TGTGCCAGCAGTTCGGGACAGTCCAATCAGCCCCAGCATTTT
18,TRBJ2-3,TRBV15,-,-,CATSRDSLWGGPPDTQYF,TGTGCCACCAGCAGAGATAGTCTGTGGGGGGGCCCCCCAGATACGCAGTATTTT
16,TRBJ2-2,TRBV12-3/TRBV12-4,few,TRBD1,CASSRRDRGFPGELFF,TGTGCCAGCAGTCGCCGGGACAGGGGTTTCCCCGGGGAGCTGTTTTTT
12,TRBJ1-2,TRBV12-5,few,-,CASGTRTNGYTF,TGTGCTAGTGGAACCAGGACGAATGGCTACACCTTC
14,TRBJ2-7,TRBV4-2,-,-,CASSPSQVSYEQYF,TGTGCCAGCAGCCCCTCCCAGGTATCCTACGAGCAGTACTTC
12,TRBJ1-1,TRBV7-9,-,-,CASTNVGTEAFF,TGTGCCAGCACGAATGTAGGCACTGAAGCTTTCTTT
13,TRBJ2-5,TRBV29-1,-,-,CSVLYPMVETQYF,TGCAGCGTCTTATACCCTATGGTAGAGACCCAGTACTTC
17,TRBJ2-1,TRBV14,once,TRBD2,CASSQWTSLVSYNEQFF,TGTGCCAGCAGCCAATGGACTAGCCTTGTATCCTACAATGAGCAGTTCTTC
14,TRBJ2-3,TRBV3-1,-,-,CASSQQYRTDTQYF,TGTGCCAGCAGCCAACAGTACCGCACAGATACGCAGTATTTT
16,TRBJ1-5,TRBV15,once,-,CATSRDPGWTNQPQHF,TGTGCCACCAGCAGAGATCCAGGGTGGACCAATCAGCCCCAGCATTTT
15,TRBJ2-1,TRBV28,-,TRBD2,CASSPSGGSYNEQFF,TGTGCCAGCAGTCCGAGCGGGGGATCATACAATGAGCAGTTCTTC
13,TRBJ1-5,TRBV7-9,many,-,CASSLGGGQPQHF,TGTGCCAGCAGCTTAGGGGGAGGACAGCCCCAGCATTTT
15,TRBJ2-1,TRBV20-1,-,TRBD1,CSATGTGSSYNEQFF,TGCAGTGCTACGGGGACAGGAAGCTCCTACAATGAGCAGTTCTTC
13,TRBJ2-7,TRBV13,-,-,CASSLGSGGEQYF,TGTGCCAGCAGCTTAGGTTCCGGGGGCGAGCAGTACTTC
15,TRBJ2-3,TRBV12-3/TRBV12-4,many,-,CASSSAGWGTDTQYF,TGTGCCAGCAGTTCGGCAGGGTGGGGCACAGATACGCAGTATTTT
15,TRBJ1-4,TRBV7-9,-,-,CASSPQLFPNEKLFF,TGTGCCAGCAGCCCCCAGCTGTTTCCTAATGAAAAACTGTTTTTT
14,TRBJ1-1,TRBV6-2/TRBV6-3,-,TRBD1,CASIPDRGDTEAFF,TGTGCCAGCATCCCGGACAGGGGGGACACTGAAGCTTTCTTT
15,TRBJ1-2,TRBV3-1,-,-,CASSQDLFAPYGYTF,TGTGCCAGCAGCCAAGATCTTTTTGCTCCCTATGGCTACACCTTC
15,TRBJ1-5,TRBV10-3,-,-,CAISEYGGNHQPQHF,TGTGCCATCAGTGAGTATGGGGGTAACCATCAGCCCCAGCATTTT
15,TRBJ2-5,TRBV25-1,few,TRBD1,CASSSYRDRGETQYF,TGTGCCAGCAGTTCCTACCGGGACAGGGGAGAGACCCAGTACTTC
15,TRBJ2-3,TRBV12-3/TRBV12-4,-,TRBD2,CASSLRGLAGDTQYF,TGTGCCAGCAGTTTAAGGGGACTAGCGGGAGATACGCAGTATTTT
18,TRBJ1-5,TRBV15,few,-,CATSRQFWSGAFNQPQHF,TGTGCCACCAGCAGGCAATTCTGGTCAGGGGCTTTCAATCAGCCCCAGCATTTT
13,TRBJ2-5,TRBV7-2,-,TRBD1,CASSFTGGETQYF,TGTGCCAGCAGCTTCACAGGGGGAGAGACCCAGTACTTC
15,TRBJ1-2,TRBV7-2,-,TRBD1,CASSIGQGYNYGYTF,TGTGCCAGCAGCATCGGACAGGGTTATAACTATGGCTACACCTTC
15,TRBJ1-3,TRBV12-3/TRBV12-4,-,-,CASSLTGGPGNTIYF,TGTGCCAGCAGTTTAACCGGGGGGCCTGGAAACACCATATATTTT
13,TRBJ1-4,TRBV12-3/TRBV12-4,few,-,CASSIQGFEKLFF,TGTGCCAGCAGTATACAGGGTTTTGAAAAACTGTTTTTT
16,TRBJ2-7,TRBV6-6,few,-,CASSYPRGDGAYEQYF,TGTGCCAGCAGTTACCCTCGAGGGGACGGTGCCTACGAGCAGTACTTC
18,TRBJ2-3,TRBV7-6,-,-,CASSLSNVWVTSTDTQYF,TGTGCCAGCAGCTTATCCAACGTGTGGGTCACTAGCACAGATACGCAGTATTTT
12,TRBJ2-4,TRBV6-2/TRBV6-3,medium-sized,-,CASSYTTTFQYF,TGTGCCAGCAGTTACACGACTACGTTTCAGTACTTC
18,TRBJ2-3,TRBV7-9,few,TRBD2,CASSALAMSGASTDTQYF,TGTGCCAGCAGCGCCCTCGCAATGAGCGGGGCTAGCACAGATACGCAGTATTTT
17,TRBJ2-3,TRBV13,-,-,CASSLGYGGRGVDTQYF,TGTGCCAGCAGCTTAGGTTATGGAGGCAGGGGAGTTGATACGCAGTATTTT
16,TRBJ2-7,TRBV5-1,-,-,CASSPDPTGSSYEQYF,TGCGCCAGCAGCCCGGACCCTACAGGGAGCTCCTACGAGCAGTACTTC
13,TRBJ1-4,TRBV20-1,few,-,CSARNWGAEKLFF,TGCAGTGCTAGGAACTGGGGGGCCGAAAAACTGTTTTTT